Listed below are T cell receptor beta chains from one sample, sequenced in a study of regulatory T cells in long-lasting Graves disease. In TCRdb, the multiplex PCR reads were re-called with MiXCR into one record per CDR3 protein. The sample records a few hundred thousand distinct CDR3 sequences, 22% being singletons. Sequenced here: peripheral blood mononuclear cells (PBMCs), sampled when the disease was refractory, from a patient treated with antithyroid drugs. All receptors derive from a female donor with Graves disease. CDR3s include the opening cysteine and the closing phenylalanine or tryptophan. A D gene is named only where the DNA matches it firmly. Some rows mark clone size as missing; the rest say once, few, many or name a class of expanded clone.

CSAPRGVAGGYTF	TGCAGTGCGCCTAGGGGGGTAGCAGGTGGCTACACCTTC	-	few	TRBV20-1	TRBJ1-2
CASSRRQETQYF	TGTGCCAGCAGCCGGCGGCAAGAGACCCAGTACTTC	-	many	TRBV7-6	TRBJ2-5
CASSLLGAETQYF	TGTGCCAGCAGTTTGCTAGGGGCAGAGACCCAGTACTTC	-	many	TRBV12-3/TRBV12-4	TRBJ2-5
CASSHLDSGAEQYF	TGTGCCAGCAGTCACCTGGACAGTGGTGCCGAGCAGTACTTC	-	many	TRBV6-2/TRBV6-3	TRBJ2-7
CASSLGRGGPQHF	TGTGCCAGCAGCCTGGGCCGCGGAGGGCCCCAGCATTTT	-	many	TRBV6-1	TRBJ1-5
CSATRTGTNEKLFF	TGCAGTGCTACTAGGACAGGGACTAATGAAAAACTGTTTTTT	TRBD1	once	TRBV20-1	TRBJ1-4
CASSPVTVPDEQYF	TGTGCCAGCAGCCCCGTTACGGTGCCCGACGAGCAGTACTTC	-	few	TRBV13	TRBJ2-7
CASSQATGDEQYF	TGCGCCAGCAGCCAAGCAACAGGGGACGAGCAGTACTTC	TRBD1	-	TRBV4-3	TRBJ2-7
CASSYSAISGNTIYF	TGTGCCAGCAGTTACTCGGCAATCTCTGGAAACACCATATATTTT	-	-	TRBV27	TRBJ1-3
CASSLELAGSYEQYF	TGTGCCAGCAGCTTAGAACTAGCGGGATCCTACGAGCAGTACTTC	TRBD2	many	TRBV11-2	TRBJ2-7
CAWSSIGGNQPQHF	TGTGCCTGGAGTTCGATTGGGGGCAATCAGCCCCAGCATTTT	-	few	TRBV30	TRBJ1-5
CASSLEGQSDEQYF	TGTGCCAGCAGCTTGGAGGGGCAGTCCGACGAGCAGTACTTC	-	-	TRBV5-6	TRBJ2-7
CACRVSNYGYTF	TGTGCCTGCCGAGTCAGTAACTATGGCTACACCTTC	-	many	TRBV30	TRBJ1-2
CASSLQRYLAYGYTF	TGTGCCAGCAGTTTACAGCGCTATCTCGCCTATGGCTACACCTTC	-	many	TRBV12-3/TRBV12-4	TRBJ1-2
CASGIGAGEKLFF	TGTGCCAGCGGGATAGGGGCAGGGGAAAAACTGTTTTTT	-	few	TRBV6-1	TRBJ1-4
CASSPESRRTEAFF	TGCGCCAGCAGTCCTGAGTCACGGCGGACTGAAGCTTTCTTT	-	many	TRBV5-1	TRBJ1-1
CASSLGGTGRNYGYTF	TGCGCCAGCAGCTTGGGGGGGACAGGGCGCAACTATGGCTACACCTTC	TRBD1	-	TRBV5-1	TRBJ1-2
CASSSGRYSGNTIYF	TGTGCCAGCAGTTCCGGACGGTACTCTGGAAACACCATATATTTT	-	-	TRBV28	TRBJ1-3
CASSWDRGLQETQYF	TGTGCCAGCAGTTGGGACAGGGGGCTCCAAGAGACCCAGTACTTC	TRBD1	-	TRBV6-5	TRBJ2-5
CASSFDRTDTQYF	TGTGCCAGCAGCTTTGATCGCACAGATACGCAGTATTTT	-	-	TRBV5-6	TRBJ2-3
CASSSPTTSGRKGDTQYF	TGTGCCAGCAGCTCCCCTACTACTAGCGGGAGAAAGGGAGATACGCAGTATTTT	TRBD2	-	TRBV7-2	TRBJ2-3
CASSLRARGEETQYF	TGTGCCAGCAGCTTACGGGCCAGGGGGGAAGAGACCCAGTACTTC	-	-	TRBV7-9	TRBJ2-5
CASATGLWVFF	TGTGCCAGCGCCACGGGACTATGGGTTTTCTTT	-	-	TRBV6-1	TRBJ1-1
CASSIRPQTDNTEAFF	TGTGCCAGTAGTATTAGGCCCCAGACAGACAACACTGAAGCTTTCTTT	-	few	TRBV19	TRBJ1-1
CATKEDRAHEQYF	TGTGCCACCAAAGAGGACAGGGCCCACGAGCAGTACTTC	TRBD1	many	TRBV6-1	TRBJ2-7
CASSQDRNRSPLHF	TGTGCCAGCAGCCAAGACAGGAACCGTTCACCCCTCCACTTT	-	many	TRBV14	TRBJ1-6
CAWSPTGFGYGYTF	TGTGCCTGGAGCCCCACAGGGTTCGGCTATGGCTACACCTTC	-	few	TRBV30	TRBJ1-2
CASGSDKSYEQYF	TGTGCCAGCGGATCGGACAAATCCTACGAGCAGTACTTC	-	few	TRBV27	TRBJ2-7
CASSFSQVSGAGAFF	TGTGCCAGCAGCTTTTCTCAAGTTTCGGGGGCTGGAGCTTTCTTT	-	-	TRBV7-9	TRBJ1-1
CASSSGQGSTSVHGELFF	TGTGCCAGCAGTTCGGGACAGGGGTCGACTAGCGTGCACGGGGAGCTGTTTTTT	TRBD1	many	TRBV6-5	TRBJ2-2
CASSRVTWGADTGELFF	TGTGCCAGCAGCCGGGTAACTTGGGGGGCTGACACCGGGGAGCTGTTTTTT	-	-	TRBV5-5	TRBJ2-2
CASSLMRAEETQYF	TGTGCCAGCAGCTTAATGAGGGCCGAAGAGACCCAGTACTTC	-	many	TRBV7-2	TRBJ2-5
CASTASNTQYF	TGTGCCAGCACAGCGTCAAATACGCAGTATTTT	-	-	TRBV6-1	TRBJ2-3
CSARDSILASNEQYF	TGCAGTGCTAGAGATTCTATACTAGCGAGCAACGAGCAGTACTTC	TRBD2	-	TRBV20-1	TRBJ2-7
CAGSERDTSYEQYF	TGTGCCGGCAGTGAACGGGACACCTCCTACGAGCAGTACTTC	-	few	TRBV25-1	TRBJ2-7
CSARERTYEQYF	TGCAGTGCTAGAGAGCGCACCTACGAGCAGTACTTC	-	-	TRBV20-1	TRBJ2-7
CASKRGTSGETQYF	TGTGCCAGCAAAAGAGGGACTTCGGGGGAGACCCAGTACTTC	-	many	TRBV6-1	TRBJ2-5
CASSLDRDEKLFF	TGTGCCAGCAGCTTAGACCGGGATGAAAAACTGTTTTTT	-	many	TRBV11-2	TRBJ1-4
CASSVGARVGANVLTF	TGTGCCAGCAGCGTAGGGGCTCGCGTTGGGGCCAACGTCCTGACTTTC	-	few	TRBV9	TRBJ2-6
CASSLRGDGTQYF	TGTGCCAGCAGTTTAAGAGGGGACGGGACCCAGTACTTC	-	many	TRBV27	TRBJ2-5
CASSWDGSYRTEEAFF	TGCGCCAGCAGCTGGGACGGTAGCTATCGTACCGAAGAAGCTTTCTTT	-	-	TRBV5-1	TRBJ1-1
CATRRSATNEKLFF	TGTGCCACCCGAAGGAGTGCAACTAATGAAAAACTGTTTTTT	-	many	TRBV2	TRBJ1-4
CSVELAGAGDTQYF	TGCAGCGTTGAATTGGCGGGAGCGGGGGATACGCAGTATTTT	TRBD2	-	TRBV29-1	TRBJ2-3
CSARVAFNGEVSYEQYF	TGCAGTGCTAGAGTCGCGTTTAATGGGGAAGTCTCCTACGAGCAGTACTTC	-	-	TRBV20-1	TRBJ2-7
CAWRSGAEQFF	TGTGCCTGGAGATCGGGTGCTGAGCAGTTCTTC	-	once	TRBV30	TRBJ2-1
CASSPRDVEKLFF	TGTGCCAGTAGCCCCAGGGATGTTGAAAAACTGTTTTTT	-	few	TRBV19	TRBJ1-4
CASSPGPPKSYEQYF	TGTGCCAGCAGCCCCGGTCCTCCTAAGTCCTACGAGCAGTACTTC	-	few	TRBV12-3/TRBV12-4	TRBJ2-7
CATSDLGGQGHGYTF	TGTGCCACCAGTGATTTGGGGGGACAGGGGCACGGCTACACCTTC	TRBD1	many	TRBV24-1	TRBJ1-2
CAISAGQDNYGYTF	TGTGCCATCAGTGCGGGACAGGATAACTATGGCTACACCTTC	TRBD1	many	TRBV10-3	TRBJ1-2
CASSSSAGELFF	TGTGCCAGCAGCTCCAGTGCCGGGGAGCTGTTTTTT	-	many	TRBV7-2	TRBJ2-2
CASAYDTEAFF	TGTGCCAGCGCCTACGACACTGAAGCTTTCTTT	-	many	TRBV28	TRBJ1-1
CATGRFLYGYTF	TGTGCCACGGGGAGGTTCCTCTATGGCTACACCTTC	-	few	TRBV19	TRBJ1-2
CAWSSGTGDQPQHF	TGTGCCTGGAGCTCCGGGACAGGGGATCAGCCCCAGCATTTT	TRBD1	-	TRBV30	TRBJ1-5
CASSFSGLASSGDNEQFF	TGCGCCAGCAGCTTTTCCGGACTAGCGAGTTCGGGCGACAATGAGCAGTTCTTC	TRBD2	-	TRBV5-1	TRBJ2-1
CSVAGTGAYGQYF	TGCAGCGTTGCAGGGACAGGGGCCTACGGGCAGTACTTC	TRBD1	-	TRBV29-1	TRBJ2-7
CAISDSGLAGGPSKTGELFF	TGTGCCATCAGCGACTCAGGACTAGCGGGGGGGCCTTCGAAGACCGGGGAGCTGTTTTTT	TRBD2	-	TRBV10-3	TRBJ2-2
CAIRSSRESTEAFF	TGTGCCATCAGGAGCAGTAGGGAATCCACTGAAGCTTTCTTT	-	-	TRBV10-3	TRBJ1-1